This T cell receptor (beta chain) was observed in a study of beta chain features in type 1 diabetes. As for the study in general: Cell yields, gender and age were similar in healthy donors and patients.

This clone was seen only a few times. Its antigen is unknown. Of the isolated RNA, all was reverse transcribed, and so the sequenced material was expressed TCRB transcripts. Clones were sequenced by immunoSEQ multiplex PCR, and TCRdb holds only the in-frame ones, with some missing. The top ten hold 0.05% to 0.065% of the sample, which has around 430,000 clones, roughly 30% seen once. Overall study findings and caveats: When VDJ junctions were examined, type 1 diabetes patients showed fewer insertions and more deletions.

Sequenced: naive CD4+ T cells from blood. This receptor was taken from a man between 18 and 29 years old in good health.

CDR3 loop: CASSLANPWGEETQYF. CDR3 nucleotides: TGCGCCAGCAGCTTGGCCAACCCCTGGGGAGAAGAGACCCAGTACTTC. The V call is TRBV5-1, the J call TRBJ2-5; a weak D match, TRBD2 (5 bases). This CDR3 has 16 amino acids. Germline loops: CDR1 SGHRS, CDR2 YFSETQ. Trimming removed 0 bases at V and 3 bases at J, with 15 bases between.